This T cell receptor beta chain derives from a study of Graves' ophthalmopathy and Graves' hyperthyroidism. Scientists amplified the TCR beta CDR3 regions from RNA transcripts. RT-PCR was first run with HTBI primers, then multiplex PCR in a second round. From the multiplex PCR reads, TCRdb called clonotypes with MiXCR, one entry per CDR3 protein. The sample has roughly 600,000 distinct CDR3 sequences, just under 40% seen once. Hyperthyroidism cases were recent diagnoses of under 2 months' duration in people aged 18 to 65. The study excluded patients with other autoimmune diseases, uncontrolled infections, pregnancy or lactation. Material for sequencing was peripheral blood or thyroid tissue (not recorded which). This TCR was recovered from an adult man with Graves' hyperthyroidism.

As DNA, the CDR3 is TGTGCCAGCAGTTTATGGGGCACCACTGAAGCTTTCTTT. This translates into CASSLWGTTEAFF. The chain carries TRBV12-3 or TRBV12-4 and TRBJ1-1, with D possibly being TRBD1 (5 bases). Trimming left V 2 bases short and J 4 bases short, with 8 bases between. CDR3 length: 13 residues.